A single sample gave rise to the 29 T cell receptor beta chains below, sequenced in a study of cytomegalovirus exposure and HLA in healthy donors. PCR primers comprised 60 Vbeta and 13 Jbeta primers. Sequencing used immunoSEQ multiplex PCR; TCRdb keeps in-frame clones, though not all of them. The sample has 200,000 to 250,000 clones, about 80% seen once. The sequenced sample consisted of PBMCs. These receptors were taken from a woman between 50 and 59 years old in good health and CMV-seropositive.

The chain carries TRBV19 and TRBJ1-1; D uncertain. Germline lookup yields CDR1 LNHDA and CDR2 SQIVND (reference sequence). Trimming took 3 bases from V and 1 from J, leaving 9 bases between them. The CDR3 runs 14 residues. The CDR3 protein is CASSISSPNTEAFF. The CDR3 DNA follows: TGTGCCAGTAGTATTAGCTCCCCGAACACTGAAGCTTTCTTT.

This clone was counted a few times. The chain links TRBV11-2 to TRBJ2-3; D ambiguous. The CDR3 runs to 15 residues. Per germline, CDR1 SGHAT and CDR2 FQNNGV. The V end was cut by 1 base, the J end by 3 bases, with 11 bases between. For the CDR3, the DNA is TGTGCCAGCAGCTTAGCTAGAATGCTGACAGATACGCAGTATTTT. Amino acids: CASSLARMLTDTQYF.

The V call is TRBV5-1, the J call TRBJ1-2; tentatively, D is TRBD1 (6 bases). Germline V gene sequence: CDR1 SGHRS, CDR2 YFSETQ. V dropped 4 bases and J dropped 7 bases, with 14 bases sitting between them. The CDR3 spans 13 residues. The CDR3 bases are TGCGCCAGCAGCACCGGACAGTCTATTGGCTACACCTTC. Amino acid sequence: CASSTGQSIGYTF.

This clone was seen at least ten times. CDR3 nucleotides: TGTGCCAGCAGTGGCGAATTGGGGCTTAGCGAGCAGTACTTC. It specifies CASSGELGLSEQYF. The chain has TRBV6-1 and TRBJ2-7; D is possibly TRBD1 (5 bases). Germline V CDR1 and CDR2: MNHNS, SASEGT. V lost 4 bases, J lost 6 bases, and 16 bases lay in between. This CDR3 is 14 amino acids long.

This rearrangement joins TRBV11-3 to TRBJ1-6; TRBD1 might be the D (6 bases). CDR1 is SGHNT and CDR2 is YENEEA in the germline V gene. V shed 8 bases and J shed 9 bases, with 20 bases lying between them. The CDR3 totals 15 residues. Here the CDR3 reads CASSLSGGGGSPLHF. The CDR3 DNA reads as TGTGCCAGCTCCCTTTCGGGGGGCGGGGGTTCACCCCTCCACTTT.

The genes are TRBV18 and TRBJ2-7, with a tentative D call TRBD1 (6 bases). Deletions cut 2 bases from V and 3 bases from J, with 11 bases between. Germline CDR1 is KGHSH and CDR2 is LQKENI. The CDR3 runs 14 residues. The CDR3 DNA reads TGTGCCAGCTCACCAGGACAGAGCCACTACGAGCAGTACTTC. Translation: CASSPGQSHYEQYF.

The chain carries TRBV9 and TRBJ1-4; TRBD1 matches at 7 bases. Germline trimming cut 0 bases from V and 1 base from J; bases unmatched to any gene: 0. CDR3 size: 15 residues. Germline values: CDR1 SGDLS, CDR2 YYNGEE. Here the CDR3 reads CASSVDRGTNEKLFF. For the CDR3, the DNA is TGTGCCAGCAGCGTAGACAGGGGAACTAATGAAAAACTGTTTTTT.

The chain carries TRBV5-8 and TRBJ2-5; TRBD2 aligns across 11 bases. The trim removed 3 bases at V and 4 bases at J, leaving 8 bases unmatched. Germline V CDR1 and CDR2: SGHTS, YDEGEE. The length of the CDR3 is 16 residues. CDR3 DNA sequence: TGTGCCAGCAGCTCCCACGGGCTAGCGGGGGGAGAGACCCAGTACTTC. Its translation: CASSSHGLAGGETQYF. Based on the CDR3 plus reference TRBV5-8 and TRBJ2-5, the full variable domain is EAGVTQSPTHLIKTRGQQATLRCSPISGHTSVYWYQQALGLGLQFLLWYDEGEERNRGNFPPRFSGRQFPNYSSELNVNALELEDSALYLCASSSHGLAGGETQYFGPGTRLLVL.

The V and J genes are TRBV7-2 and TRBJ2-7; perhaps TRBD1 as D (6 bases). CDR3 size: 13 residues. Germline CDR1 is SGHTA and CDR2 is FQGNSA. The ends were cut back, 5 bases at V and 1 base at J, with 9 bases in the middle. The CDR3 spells CASSHTGSYEQYF. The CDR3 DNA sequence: TGTGCCAGCAGCCATACAGGGTCCTACGAGCAGTACTTC.

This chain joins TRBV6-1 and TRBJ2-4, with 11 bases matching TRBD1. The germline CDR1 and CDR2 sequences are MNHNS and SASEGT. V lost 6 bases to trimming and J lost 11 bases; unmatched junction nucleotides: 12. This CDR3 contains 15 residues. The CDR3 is CASSRDRGDQGLQYF. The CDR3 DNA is TGTGCCAGCAGCCGGGACAGGGGGGACCAAGGGCTTCAGTACTTC.

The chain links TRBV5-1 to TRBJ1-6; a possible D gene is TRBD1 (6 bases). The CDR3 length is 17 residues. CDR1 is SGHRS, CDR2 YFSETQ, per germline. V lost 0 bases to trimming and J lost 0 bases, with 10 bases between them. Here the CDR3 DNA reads TGCGCCAGCAGCTTGGTACAGGGACCCTCCTATAATTCACCCCTCCACTTT. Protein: CASSLVQGPSYNSPLHF.

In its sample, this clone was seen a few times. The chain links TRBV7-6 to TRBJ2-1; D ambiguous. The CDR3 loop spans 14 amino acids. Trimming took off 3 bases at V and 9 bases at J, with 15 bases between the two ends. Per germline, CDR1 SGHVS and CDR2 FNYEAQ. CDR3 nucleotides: TGTGCCAGCAGCTTTGGTTACGGCGCAGGTGAGCAGTTCTTC. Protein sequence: CASSFGYGAGEQFF.

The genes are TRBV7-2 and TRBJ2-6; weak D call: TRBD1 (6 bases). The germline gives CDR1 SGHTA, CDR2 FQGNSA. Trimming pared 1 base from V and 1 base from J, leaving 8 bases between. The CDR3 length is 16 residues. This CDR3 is CASSLVRGSGANVLTF. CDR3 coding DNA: TGTGCCAGCAGCTTAGTCAGGGGATCTGGGGCCAACGTCCTGACTTTC.

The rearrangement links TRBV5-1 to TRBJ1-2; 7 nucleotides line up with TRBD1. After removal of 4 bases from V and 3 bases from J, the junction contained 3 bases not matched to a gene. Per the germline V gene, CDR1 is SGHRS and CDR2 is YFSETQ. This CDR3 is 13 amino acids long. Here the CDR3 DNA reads TGCGCCAGCAGCCAGACAGGGTACTATGGCTACACCTTC. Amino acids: CASSQTGYYGYTF.

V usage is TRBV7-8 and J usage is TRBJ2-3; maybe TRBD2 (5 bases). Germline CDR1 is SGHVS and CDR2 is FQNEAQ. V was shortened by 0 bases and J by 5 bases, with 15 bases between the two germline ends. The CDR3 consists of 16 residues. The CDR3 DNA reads TGTGCCAGCAGCTTAGCGTATCGGCTAGAGGGAGATACGCAGTATTTT. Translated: CASSLAYRLEGDTQYF.

Written as DNA, the CDR3 is TGTGCCAGCAGCGTAGACAGCACTAATCAGCCCCAGCATTTT. Amino acids: CASSVDSTNQPQHF. V gene TRBV9 combines with J gene TRBJ1-5, with D hard to call. This CDR3 is built from 14 residues. V was trimmed by 0 bases and J by 4 bases, leaving 8 bases between them. In germline, CDR1 is SGDLS, CDR2 YYNGEE.

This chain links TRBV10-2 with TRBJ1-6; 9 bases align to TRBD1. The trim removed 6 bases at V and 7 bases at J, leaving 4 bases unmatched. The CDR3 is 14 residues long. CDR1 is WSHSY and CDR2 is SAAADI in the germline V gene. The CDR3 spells CASRDRGWNSPLHF. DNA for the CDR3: TGCGCCAGCAGGGACAGGGGATGGAATTCACCCCTCCACTTT.

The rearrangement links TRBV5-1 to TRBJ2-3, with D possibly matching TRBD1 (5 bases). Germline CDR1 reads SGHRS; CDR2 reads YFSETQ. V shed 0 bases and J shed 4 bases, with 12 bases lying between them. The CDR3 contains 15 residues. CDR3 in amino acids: CASSLDGQKSDTQYF. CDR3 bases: TGCGCCAGCAGCTTGGACGGACAAAAATCAGATACGCAGTATTTT.

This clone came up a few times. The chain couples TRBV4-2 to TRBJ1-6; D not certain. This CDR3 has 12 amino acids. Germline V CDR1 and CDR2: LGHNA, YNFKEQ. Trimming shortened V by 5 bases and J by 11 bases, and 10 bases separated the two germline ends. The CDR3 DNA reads TGTGCCAGCAGCTTAGATTTGGCACCCCTCCACTTT. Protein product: CASSLDLAPLHF.

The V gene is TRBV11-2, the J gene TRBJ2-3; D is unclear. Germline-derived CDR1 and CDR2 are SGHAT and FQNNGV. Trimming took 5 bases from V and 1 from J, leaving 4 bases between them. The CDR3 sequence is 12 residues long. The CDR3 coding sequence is TGTGCCAGCAGCCTTCGCACAGATACGCAGTATTTT. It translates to CASSLRTDTQYF.

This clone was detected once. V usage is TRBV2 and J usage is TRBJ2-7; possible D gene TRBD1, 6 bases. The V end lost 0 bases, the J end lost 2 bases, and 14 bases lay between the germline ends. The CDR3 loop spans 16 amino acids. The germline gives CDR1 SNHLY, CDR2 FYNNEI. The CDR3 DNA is TGTGCCAGCAGTGAAGCGCTTGGGAACAGGGCCTACGAGCAGTACTTC. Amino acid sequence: CASSEALGNRAYEQYF. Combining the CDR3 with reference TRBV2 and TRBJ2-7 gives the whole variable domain EPEVTQTPSHQVTQMGQEVILRCVPISNHLYFYWYRQILGQKVEFLVSFYNNEISEKSEIFDDQFSVERPDGSNFTLKIRSTKLEDSAMYFCASSEALGNRAYEQYFGPGTRLTVT.

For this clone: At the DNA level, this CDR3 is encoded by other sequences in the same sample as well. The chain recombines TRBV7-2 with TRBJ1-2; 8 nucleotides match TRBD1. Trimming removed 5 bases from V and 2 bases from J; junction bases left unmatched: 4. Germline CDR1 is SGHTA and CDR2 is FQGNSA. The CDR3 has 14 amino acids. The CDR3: CASSPRQGNYGYTF. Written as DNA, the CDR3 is TGTGCCAGCAGCCCACGACAGGGGAACTATGGCTACACCTTC.

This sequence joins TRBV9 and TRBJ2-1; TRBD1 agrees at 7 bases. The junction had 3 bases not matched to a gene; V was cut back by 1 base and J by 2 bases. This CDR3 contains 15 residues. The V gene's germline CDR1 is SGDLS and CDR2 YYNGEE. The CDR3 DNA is TGTGCCAGCAGCGTAACAGGGGTCACCTACAATGAGCAGTTCTTC. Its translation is CASSVTGVTYNEQFF.

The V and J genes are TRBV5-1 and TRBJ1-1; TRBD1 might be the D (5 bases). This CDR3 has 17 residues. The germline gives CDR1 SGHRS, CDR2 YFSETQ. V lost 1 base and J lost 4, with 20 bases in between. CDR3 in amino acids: CASSLLSGRGGVTEAFF. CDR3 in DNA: TGCGCCAGCAGCTTGTTATCGGGGCGGGGAGGTGTCACTGAAGCTTTCTTT.

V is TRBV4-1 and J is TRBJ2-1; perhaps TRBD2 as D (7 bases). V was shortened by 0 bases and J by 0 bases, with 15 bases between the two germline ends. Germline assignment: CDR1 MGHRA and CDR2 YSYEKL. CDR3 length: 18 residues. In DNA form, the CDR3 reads TGCGCCAGCAGCCAAGATCCAAGGGGGGGGTTCTCCTACAATGAGCAGTTCTTC. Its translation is CASSQDPRGGFSYNEQFF.

The CDR3 spells CASSQSGRGHYGYTF. The CDR3 DNA sequence: TGTGCCAGCAGCCAGAGTGGTAGGGGGCACTATGGCTACACCTTC. This chain uses TRBV9 with TRBJ1-2; 7 bases map to TRBD1. The length of the CDR3 is 15 residues. Germline CDR1 SGDLS, CDR2 YYNGEE. V lost 4 bases to trimming and J lost 3 bases; unmatched junction nucleotides: 9.

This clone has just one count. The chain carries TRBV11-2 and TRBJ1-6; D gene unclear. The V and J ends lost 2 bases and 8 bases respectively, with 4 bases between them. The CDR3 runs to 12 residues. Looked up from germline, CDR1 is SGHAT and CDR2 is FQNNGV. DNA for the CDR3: TGTGCCAGCAGCTTACGGGATTCACCCCTCCACTTT. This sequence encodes CASSLRDSPLHF.

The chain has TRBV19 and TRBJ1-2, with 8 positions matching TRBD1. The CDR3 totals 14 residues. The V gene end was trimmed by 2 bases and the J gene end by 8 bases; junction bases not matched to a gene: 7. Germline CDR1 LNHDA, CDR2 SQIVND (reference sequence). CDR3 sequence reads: CASSIYQGAGGYTF. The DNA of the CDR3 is TGTGCCAGTAGTATATATCAGGGGGCTGGAGGCTACACCTTC.

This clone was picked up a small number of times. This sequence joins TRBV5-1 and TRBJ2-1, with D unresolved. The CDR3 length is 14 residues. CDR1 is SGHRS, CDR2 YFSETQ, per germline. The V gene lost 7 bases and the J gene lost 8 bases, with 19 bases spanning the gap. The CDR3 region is CASRRGQSFDEQFF. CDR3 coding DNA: TGCGCCAGCCGCCGTGGGCAGTCTTTCGATGAGCAGTTCTTC.